This T cell receptor beta chain originates from a study of OX40 agonist ivuxolimab in advanced cancers. Study as a whole: Melanoma, hepatocellular carcinoma, head and neck or renal cell cancer occurred in dose-escalation patients. Overall study results and limits: At 0.1 to 3.0 mg/kg and by week 6, CD4+ and CD8+ T cells in the blood had expanded clonally. Partial responders dosed at 0.1-3.0 mg/kg displayed clonal expansion ranking among the lowest. Among T cells, CD8+ cells averaged more expanded clones than CD4+ cells.

TCRdb's copy holds only in-frame clones and misses some; the assay was immunoSEQ multiplex PCR. The repertoire holds 20,000 to 25,000 clones, with 84% as singletons. Germline values: CDR1 GTSNPN, CDR2 SVGIG (reference sequence). Trimming took 4 bases from V and 2 from J, leaving 11 bases between them. This CDR3 region has 13 residues. A word on this clone: What it recognizes is unknown.

This sequence originates from an adult with an advanced solid tumor such as melanoma, head and neck, liver or kidney cancer. Sequenced here: CD4+ or CD8+ T cells sorted from blood, sampled in a trial of the OX40 agonist ivuxolimab. The genes are TRBV30 and TRBJ1-2; possible D gene TRBD1, 6 bases. As DNA, the CDR3 is TGTGCCTGGACCACCGGACAGAACTATGGCTACACCTTC. Translating it yields CAWTTGQNYGYTF.